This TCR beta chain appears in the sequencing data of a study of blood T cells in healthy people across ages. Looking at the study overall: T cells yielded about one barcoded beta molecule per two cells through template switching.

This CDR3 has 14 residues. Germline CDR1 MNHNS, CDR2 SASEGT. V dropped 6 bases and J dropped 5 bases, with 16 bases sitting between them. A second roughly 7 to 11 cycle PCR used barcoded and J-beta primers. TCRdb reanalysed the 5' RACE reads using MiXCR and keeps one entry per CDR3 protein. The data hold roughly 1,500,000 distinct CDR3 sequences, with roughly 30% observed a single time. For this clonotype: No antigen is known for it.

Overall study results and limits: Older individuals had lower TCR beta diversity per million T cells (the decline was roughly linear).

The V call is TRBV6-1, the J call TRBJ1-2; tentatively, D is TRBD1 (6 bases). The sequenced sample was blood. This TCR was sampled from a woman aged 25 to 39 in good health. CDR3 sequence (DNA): TGTGCCAGCAGCGCTGCCGGGACACGTTATGGCTACACCTTC. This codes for CASSAAGTRYGYTF.